This T cell receptor (beta chain) was sequenced during a study of radiotherapy plus CTLA-4 blockade in lung cancer. Overall study: Patients showed objective responses in 18% of cases, and disease control was achieved by about 31%. Overall study findings and caveats: An expansion of tumor-derived TCR clones occurred in blood after radiotherapy plus ipilimumab. Early shifts in blood T cell clones, with interferon-beta, reportedly predicted response best.

The study gave focal radiation plus ipilimumab CTLA-4 blockade to patients with chemo-refractory metastatic non-small-cell lung cancer. Turning to this clone: Its specificity is not known.

The CDR3 totals 13 residues. With V trimmed by 5 bases and J by 9 bases, 5 bases remained unmatched. In germline, CDR1 is MDHEN, CDR2 SYDVKM. The table came from immunoSEQ multiplex PCR; TCRdb's copy has only in-frame clones and leaves some out. The profile shows around 22,000 clones, 71% of them singletons. V usage is TRBV28 and J usage is TRBJ1-4; 8 bases fit TRBD1. This clonotype was obtained from a human donor with non-small cell lung cancer whose response to radiotherapy plus ipilimumab could not be evaluated. Sequencing was performed on peripheral blood, taken from a patient treated with radiotherapy plus ipilimumab. In DNA, the CDR3 is TGTGCCAGCAGTACAGGACAGGGAAAAAAACTGTTTTTT. Protein: CASSTGQGKKLFF.